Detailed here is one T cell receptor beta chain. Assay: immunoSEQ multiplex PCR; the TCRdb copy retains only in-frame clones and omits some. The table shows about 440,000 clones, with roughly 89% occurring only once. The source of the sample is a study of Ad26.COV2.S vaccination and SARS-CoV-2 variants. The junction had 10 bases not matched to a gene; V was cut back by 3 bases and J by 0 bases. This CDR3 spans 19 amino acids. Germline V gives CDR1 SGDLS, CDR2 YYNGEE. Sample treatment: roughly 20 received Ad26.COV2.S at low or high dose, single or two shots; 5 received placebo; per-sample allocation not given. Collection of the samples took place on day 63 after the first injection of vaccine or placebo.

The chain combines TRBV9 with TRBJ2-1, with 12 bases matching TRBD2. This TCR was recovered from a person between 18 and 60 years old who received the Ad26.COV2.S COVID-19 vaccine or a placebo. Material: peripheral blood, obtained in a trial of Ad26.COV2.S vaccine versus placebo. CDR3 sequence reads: CASSATSGGATSSYNEQFF. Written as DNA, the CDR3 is TGTGCCAGCAGCGCGACTAGCGGGGGTGCAACCAGCTCCTACAATGAGCAGTTCTTC.